This T cell receptor (beta chain) appears in the sequencing data of a study of PD-L1 blockade in urothelial cancer. Generated by immunoSEQ multiplex PCR, the TCRdb table keeps only in-frame clones and is missing some. The sample consists of 50,000 or so clones, about four fifths of them appearing once. The source was PBMCs, collected around atezolizumab (anti-PD-L1) treatment. This TCR was recovered from a man aged 65-85 years with urothelial cancer.

The CDR3 here is CASSLGTSNEKLFF. DNA for the CDR3: TGCGCCAGCAGCTTGGGCACGAGTAATGAAAAACTGTTTTTT. This rearrangement joins TRBV5-1 to TRBJ1-4; D gene ambiguous. The CDR3 is 14 residues long. CDR1 and CDR2 (germline): SGHRS, YFSETQ. Trimming removed 0 bases from V and 4 bases from J, with 7 bases in between.